This passage covers 31 T cell receptor beta chains from one sample sequenced in a study of control samples from healthy donors and cancer patients. The assay was immunoSEQ multiplex PCR, and TCRdb's table has in-frame clones only and misses some. The profile shows approximately 89,000 clones, around 87% of them singletons. Sequenced: blood. The receptors shown here come from a man aged 45-65 years in good health.

The chain joins TRBV19 to TRBJ2-5; TRBD2 matches 8 bases. The CDR3 contains 16 residues. CDR1 and CDR2 (germline): LNHDA, SQIVND (reference sequence). V trimming: 4 bases; J trimming: 2 bases; junction bases outside the gene matches: 9. The CDR3 sequence is CASSTQRGQGQETQYF. The CDR3 DNA follows: TGTGCCAGTAGTACACAGCGGGGGCAGGGGCAAGAGACCCAGTACTTC.

The chain is built from TRBV30 and TRBJ1-3; D uncertain. CDR1 and CDR2 (germline): GTSNPN, SVGIG (reference sequence). The ends were cut back, 2 bases at V and 0 bases at J, with 14 bases in the middle. This CDR3 is 16 amino acids long. This CDR3 reads CAWSQTWGTSGNTIYF. The DNA of the CDR3 is TGTGCCTGGAGTCAGACATGGGGAACCTCTGGAAACACCATATATTTT. The entire variable domain, with the rest obtained from reference TRBV30 and TRBJ1-3, is as follows: SQTIHQWPATLVQPVGSPLSLECTVEGTSNPNLYWYRQAAGRGLQLLFYSVGIGQISSEVPQNLSASRPQDRQFILSSKKLLLSDSGFYLCAWSQTWGTSGNTIYFGEGSWLTVV.

V gene TRBV6-6 combines with J gene TRBJ1-5, with a weak D call TRBD1 (5 bases). Germline V gene lookup returns CDR1 MNHNY and CDR2 SVGAGI (reference sequence). The CDR3 runs 14 residues. The V end lost 7 bases, the J end lost 9 bases, and 19 bases lay between the germline ends. The CDR3 DNA follows: TGTGCCAGCACCGGGGACGGGACCACACGGCCCCAGCATTTT. This gives the protein CASTGDGTTRPQHF.

J is TRBJ1-5 and V is TRBV2; D is possibly TRBD1 (5 bases). Trimming pared 9 bases from V and 10 bases from J, leaving 22 bases between. CDR1 is SNHLY, CDR2 FYNNEI, per germline. The CDR3 has 14 residues. The CDR3: CASRTGGLTAPQHF. Written as DNA, the CDR3 is TGTGCCAGTAGAACAGGTGGGCTAACAGCCCCCCAGCATTTT. The full variable domain, rest sourced from reference TRBV2 and TRBJ1-5, is EPEVTQTPSHQVTQMGQEVILRCVPISNHLYFYWYRQILGQKVEFLVSFYNNEISEKSEIFDDQFSVERPDGSNFTLKIRSTKLEDSAMYFCASRTGGLTAPQHFGDGTRLSIL.

This chain uses TRBV28 with TRBJ1-1; 8 bases map to TRBD1. Germline V gene lookup returns CDR1 MDHEN and CDR2 SYDVKM. Trimming at V came to 8 bases and at J to 0 bases, leaving 2 bases not matched to a gene. The CDR3 spans 13 residues. The CDR3 protein is CASGQGVNTEAFF. The CDR3 bases are TGTGCCAGCGGACAGGGTGTGAACACTGAAGCTTTCTTT.

The rearrangement links TRBV5-4 to TRBJ1-5; D not certain. In germline, CDR1 is SGHNT, CDR2 YYREEE (reference sequence). The ends were cut back, 3 bases at V and 0 bases at J, with 13 bases in the middle. There are 16 residues in the CDR3. CDR3 in amino acids: CASSYLPRTSNQPQHF. In nucleotides, the CDR3 is TGTGCCAGCAGCTACCTCCCCAGGACTAGCAATCAGCCCCAGCATTTT.

The CDR3 bases are TGTGCCAGCAGCCCAAAGCGGGGGTATCAAGAGACCCAGTACTTC. Amino acids: CASSPKRGYQETQYF. The V and J genes are TRBV27 and TRBJ2-5, with 8 positions matching TRBD2. The CDR3 consists of 15 residues. Looked up from germline, CDR1 is MNHEY and CDR2 is SMNVEV (reference sequence). Unmatched junction bases numbered 8, after V lost 6 bases and J lost 2 bases.

The genes are TRBV27 and TRBJ1-4, with a tentative D call TRBD1 (5 bases). Trimming took 0 bases from V and 7 from J, leaving 12 bases between them. CDR3 length equals 15 residues. Germline CDR1 MNHEY, CDR2 SMNVEV (reference sequence). CDR3 loop: CASSLSGGFSEKLFF. The CDR3 nucleotides are TGTGCCAGCAGTTTATCGGGGGGGTTCAGTGAAAAACTGTTTTTT. Drawing the rest from reference TRBV27 and TRBJ1-4, the complete variable domain is EAQVTQNPRYLITVTGKKLTVTCSQNMNHEYMSWYRQDPGLGLRQIYYSMNVEVTDKGDVPEGYKVSRKEKRNFPLILESPSPNQTSLYFCASSLSGGFSEKLFFGSGTQLSVL.

J is TRBJ1-5 and V is TRBV20-1; 10 bases are shared with TRBD1. The germline CDR1 and CDR2 sequences are DFQATT and SNEGSKA (reference sequence). Losses at the gene ends were 3 bases for V and 1 base for J; bases not matched to a gene: 3. The CDR3 covers 15 residues. The CDR3 loop reads CSASPGQGSNQPQHF. In nucleotides, the CDR3 is TGCAGTGCTAGTCCGGGACAGGGGAGCAATCAGCCCCAGCATTTT.

V usage is TRBV7-2 and J usage is TRBJ1-2, with TRBD1 matching 8 bases. Germline V gene lookup returns CDR1 SGHTA and CDR2 FQGNSA. The CDR3 covers 14 residues. V lost 5 bases, J lost 6 bases, and 8 bases stayed unmatched. Here the CDR3 reads CASSPQTGVNGYTF. The CDR3 coding sequence is TGTGCCAGCAGCCCCCAGACAGGGGTCAATGGCTACACCTTC.

This chain joins TRBV5-4 and TRBJ2-4, with TRBD2 matching over 14 bases. This CDR3 is built from 20 residues. J was trimmed by 5 bases and V by 0 bases; bases with no gene match: 13. The V gene's germline CDR1 is SGHNT and CDR2 YYREEE (reference sequence). CDR3 amino acids: CASSLGTKGLAGVVENIQYF. As DNA, the CDR3 is TGTGCCAGCAGCTTGGGAACGAAGGGACTAGCGGGAGTAGTTGAAAACATTCAGTACTTC.

This rearrangement joins TRBV7-9 to TRBJ1-1, with D unresolved. The CDR3 runs to 15 residues. Germline loops: CDR1 SEHNR, CDR2 FQNEAQ (reference sequence). Trimming stripped 5 bases from V and 1 base from J, with 14 bases between. The CDR3 is CASSPTTAWNTEAFF. In DNA form, the CDR3 reads TGTGCCAGCAGCCCGACCACAGCTTGGAACACTGAAGCTTTCTTT.

CDR3 DNA sequence: TGTGCCAGCAGCTTAGTGGCGGGGGGGCAAGAGACCCAGTACTTC. Translated, it gives CASSLVAGGQETQYF. The chain links TRBV5-5 to TRBJ2-5, with TRBD2 matching over 9 bases. There are 15 residues in the CDR3. J gave up 2 bases and V 2 bases, and 4 bases lay outside the gene matches. Per the germline V gene, CDR1 is SGHKS and CDR2 is YYEKEE (reference sequence).

This rearrangement joins TRBV15 to TRBJ2-2, with D possibly matching TRBD2 (6 bases). The CDR3 sequence is 18 residues long. The ends were cut back, 3 bases at V and 2 bases at J, with 19 bases in the middle. The germline V gene encodes CDR1 LNHNV and CDR2 YYDKDF (reference sequence). Here the CDR3 reads CATSRPVVGRTNTGELFF. As DNA, the CDR3 is TGTGCCACCAGCAGGCCGGTAGTGGGGAGGACTAACACCGGGGAGCTGTTTTTT.

Here the CDR3 DNA reads TGCAGCGTTGAGACGGGACAGCCCTACAATGAGCAGTTCTTC. Translating gives CSVETGQPYNEQFF. V and J are TRBV29-1 and TRBJ2-1; TRBD1 aligns across 7 bases. V was clipped by 3 bases and J by 2 bases; unmatched bases: 4. Germline V lookup: CDR1 SQVTM, CDR2 ANQGSEA. The CDR3 covers 14 residues.

The V and J genes are TRBV2 and TRBJ1-4; D unclear. Trimming shortened V by 7 bases and J by 3 bases, and 3 bases separated the two germline ends. Germline CDR1 reads SNHLY; CDR2 reads FYNNEI. This CDR3 is 11 amino acids long. This CDR3 reads CASNPNEKLFF. DNA for the CDR3: TGTGCCAGCAACCCTAATGAAAAACTGTTTTTT.

The chain couples TRBV29-1 to TRBJ1-4, with TRBD1 identical over 9 bases. Unmatched junction bases numbered 10, after V lost 7 bases and J lost 10 bases. Germline CDR1 SQVTM, CDR2 ANQGSEA. The CDR3 length is 13 residues. CDR3 sequence (DNA): TGCAGCGCGAGGGGGGGACAGGGAGGAAAACTGTTTTTT. Its translation is CSARGGQGGKLFF.

V is TRBV3-1 (or the pseudogene TRBV3-2) and J is TRBJ2-1, with 13 bases lining up with TRBD2. Germline values: CDR1 LGHDT, CDR2 YNNKEL (reference sequence). Losses at the gene ends were 4 bases for V and 8 bases for J; bases not matched to a gene: 8. The CDR3 spans 16 residues. The CDR3 sequence is CASSPFTSGRAYEQFF. The CDR3 bases are TGTGCCAGCAGCCCATTTACTAGCGGGAGGGCGTATGAGCAGTTCTTC.

This clone turned up a few times. The chain combines TRBV11-1 with TRBJ2-7, with 7 nucleotides matching TRBD1. Germline CDR1 is SGHAT and CDR2 is FQDESV (reference sequence). CDR3 length equals 14 residues. V lost 4 bases and J lost 0; bases outside the gene matches: 3. CDR3 DNA: TGTGCCAGCAGCTCACAGGGGAACTCCTACGAGCAGTACTTC. It translates to CASSSQGNSYEQYF.

The V and J genes are TRBV11-2 and TRBJ2-6; D ambiguous. Germline V gene sequence: CDR1 SGHAT, CDR2 FQNNGV. CDR3 length: 17 amino acids. Trimming took 3 bases from V and 3 from J, leaving 15 bases between them. The CDR3 DNA reads as TGTGCCAGCAGCTTTTTGGCAGGAAATTTTGGGGCCAACGTCCTGACTTTC. This sequence encodes CASSFLAGNFGANVLTF.

V usage is TRBV2 and J usage is TRBJ1-5, with D possibly TRBD1 on 5 matching bases. Deletions cut 3 bases from V and 4 bases from J, with 7 bases between. Looked up from germline, CDR1 is SNHLY and CDR2 is FYNNEI. The CDR3 is 13 residues long. The CDR3 here is CASSEAGNQPQHF. For the CDR3, the DNA is TGTGCCAGCAGTGAGGCAGGGAATCAGCCCCAGCATTTT.

The V and J genes are TRBV29-1 and TRBJ2-3; D not certain. The ends were cut back, 3 bases at V and 4 bases at J, with 8 bases in the middle. Per germline, CDR1 SQVTM and CDR2 ANQGSEA. This CDR3 contains 12 residues. The CDR3 DNA reads TGCAGCGTTGACGAGTCGGCAGATACGCAGTATTTT. Its translation: CSVDESADTQYF.

Here the CDR3 reads CASSLLQGLTGNTIYF. Written as DNA, the CDR3 is TGTGCCAGCAGCTTGTTACAGGGGCTGACTGGAAACACCATATATTTT. V is TRBV7-2 and J is TRBJ1-3; 7 bases match TRBD1. V trimming: 3 bases; J trimming: 2 bases; junction bases outside the gene matches: 7. This CDR3 has 16 residues. Germline V gene lookup returns CDR1 SGHTA and CDR2 FQGNSA.

This clone was seen just once. V usage is TRBV6-6 and J usage is TRBJ1-6; D possibly corresponds to TRBD1 (5 bases). Germline-derived CDR1 and CDR2 are MNHNY and SVGAGI (reference sequence). The CDR3 has 14 amino acids. V was shortened by 7 bases and J by 6 bases, with 13 bases between the two germline ends. The CDR3 spells CASTHAGGNSPLHF. The DNA of the CDR3 is TGTGCCAGCACCCACGCCGGGGGTAATTCACCCCTCCACTTT.

The V call is TRBV9, the J call TRBJ2-3, with no clear D. The CDR3 is made up of 13 amino acids. V dropped 1 base and J dropped 4 bases, with 7 bases sitting between them. CDR1 is SGDLS and CDR2 is YYNGEE in the germline V gene. For the CDR3, the DNA is TGTGCCAGCAGCGTAATATCCGCAGATACGCAGTATTTT. Translated: CASSVISADTQYF.

The gene calls are TRBV30 and TRBJ2-7; D gene uncertain. Per germline, CDR1 GTSNPN and CDR2 SVGIG (reference sequence). V was cut by 8 bases and J by 2 bases, with 19 bases left in between. The CDR3 has 14 amino acids. The CDR3 reads CAISGLGRTYEQYF. The CDR3 DNA follows: TGTGCCATTTCGGGTTTGGGCCGAACCTACGAGCAGTACTTC.

A single count supports this clone. The genes are TRBV20-1 and TRBJ2-3; D gene ambiguous. Per the germline V gene, CDR1 is DFQATT and CDR2 is SNEGSKA (reference sequence). Between the trimmed V and J ends, which lost 3 bases and 0 bases, there was a span of 16 bases. The CDR3 spans 16 residues. The DNA for the CDR3 is TGCAGTGCTAGTGTTTACCTAACTAAAAGCACAGATACGCAGTATTTT. Its protein is CSASVYLTKSTDTQYF.

The V and J genes are TRBV19 and TRBJ2-7; D is possibly TRBD2 (6 bases). The CDR3 contains 13 residues. V lost 5 bases to trimming and J lost 2 bases, with 10 bases between them. Germline CDR1 LNHDA, CDR2 SQIVND (reference sequence). The CDR3 spells CASSSDYTYEQYF. The CDR3 DNA sequence: TGTGCCAGTAGTTCGGACTACACCTACGAGCAGTACTTC. Based on the CDR3 plus reference TRBV19 and TRBJ2-7, the full variable domain is DGGITQSPKYLFRKEGQNVTLSCEQNLNHDAMYWYRQDPGQGLRLIYYSQIVNDFQKGDIAEGYSVSREKKESFPLTVTSAQKNPTAFYLCASSSDYTYEQYFGPGTRLTVT.

The chain joins TRBV3-1 (or the pseudogene TRBV3-2) to TRBJ2-1; 8 bases are shared with TRBD2. Trimming at V came to 6 bases and at J to 8 bases, leaving 6 bases not matched to a gene. The CDR3 is made up of 13 amino acids. CDR1 and CDR2 (germline): LGHDT, YNNKEL (reference sequence). In DNA form, the CDR3 reads TGTGCCAGCAGGTCTAGCGGGTGGGATGAGCAGTTCTTC. Translating it yields CASRSSGWDEQFF.

This clone was observed once. In DNA, the CDR3 is TGTGCCTGGAGTGTAACGGGATATGGCTACACCTTC. Translation gives CAWSVTGYGYTF. The chain couples TRBV30 to TRBJ1-2; D gene uncertain. The V gene lost 0 bases and the J gene lost 5 bases, with 7 bases spanning the gap. Germline V CDR1 and CDR2: GTSNPN, SVGIG (reference sequence). CDR3 length: 12 amino acids.

The V and J genes are TRBV13 and TRBJ1-1, with 11 bases identical to TRBD1. V shed 4 bases, J shed 9 bases, and the junction held 10 bases outside the gene matches. Germline V gene sequence: CDR1 PRHDT, CDR2 FYEKMQ (reference sequence). The CDR3 has 15 amino acids. The CDR3 DNA follows: TGTGCCAGCAGCTCCAGGACAGGGGGCGGAATTAAAGCTTTCTTT. It is translated as CASSSRTGGGIKAFF.